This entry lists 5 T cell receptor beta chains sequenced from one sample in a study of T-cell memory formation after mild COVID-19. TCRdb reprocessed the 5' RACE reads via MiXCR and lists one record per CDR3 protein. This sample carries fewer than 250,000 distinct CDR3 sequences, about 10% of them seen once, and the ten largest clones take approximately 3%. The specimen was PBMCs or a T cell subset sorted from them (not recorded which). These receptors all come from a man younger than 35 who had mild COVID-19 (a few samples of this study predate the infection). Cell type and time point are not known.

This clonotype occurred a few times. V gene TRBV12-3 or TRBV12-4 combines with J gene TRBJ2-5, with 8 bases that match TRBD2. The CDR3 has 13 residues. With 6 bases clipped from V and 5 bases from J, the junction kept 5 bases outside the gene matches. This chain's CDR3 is CASRAGGRETQYF. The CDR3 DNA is TGTGCCAGCAGGGCGGGGGGCCGGGAGACCCAGTACTTC.

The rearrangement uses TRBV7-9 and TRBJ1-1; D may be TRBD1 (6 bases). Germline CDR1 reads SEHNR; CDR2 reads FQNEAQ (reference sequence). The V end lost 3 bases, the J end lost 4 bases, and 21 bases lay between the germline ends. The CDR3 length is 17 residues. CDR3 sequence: CASSFSQSTGRSTEAFF. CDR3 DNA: TGTGCCAGCAGCTTCTCCCAGAGCACAGGGCGGAGCACTGAAGCTTTCTTT.

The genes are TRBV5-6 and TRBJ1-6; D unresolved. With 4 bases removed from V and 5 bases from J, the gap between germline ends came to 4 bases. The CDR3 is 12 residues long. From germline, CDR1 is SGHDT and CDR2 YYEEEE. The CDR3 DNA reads TGTGCCAGCAGCGAAAATAATTCACCCCTCCACTTT. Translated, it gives CASSENNSPLHF.

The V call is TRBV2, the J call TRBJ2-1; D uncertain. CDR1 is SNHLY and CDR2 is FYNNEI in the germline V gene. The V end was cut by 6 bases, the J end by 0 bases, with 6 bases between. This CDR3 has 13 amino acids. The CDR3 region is CASRPGSYNEQFF. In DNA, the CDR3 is TGTGCCAGCAGGCCGGGCTCCTACAATGAGCAGTTCTTC.

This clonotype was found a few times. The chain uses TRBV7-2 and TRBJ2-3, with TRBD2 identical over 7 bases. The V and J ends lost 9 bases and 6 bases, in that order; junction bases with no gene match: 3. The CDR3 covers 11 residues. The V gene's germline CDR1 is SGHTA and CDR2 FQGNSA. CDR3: CARGEGDTQYF. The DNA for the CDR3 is TGTGCCAGAGGGGAGGGGGATACGCAGTATTTT.